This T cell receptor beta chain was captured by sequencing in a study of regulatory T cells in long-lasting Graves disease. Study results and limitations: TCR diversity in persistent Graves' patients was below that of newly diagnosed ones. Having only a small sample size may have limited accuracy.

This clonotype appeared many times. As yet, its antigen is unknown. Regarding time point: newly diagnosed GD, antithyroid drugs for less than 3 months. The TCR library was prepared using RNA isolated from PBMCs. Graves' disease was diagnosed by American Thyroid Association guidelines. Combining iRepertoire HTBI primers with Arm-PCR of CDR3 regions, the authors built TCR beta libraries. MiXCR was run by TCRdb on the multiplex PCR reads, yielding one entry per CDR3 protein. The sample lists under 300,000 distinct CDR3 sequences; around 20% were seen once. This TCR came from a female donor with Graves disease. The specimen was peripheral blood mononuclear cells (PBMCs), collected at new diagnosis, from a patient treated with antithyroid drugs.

The CDR3 sequence: CSASGGGGGTDTQYF. As DNA, the CDR3 is TGCAGTGCTAGCGGTGGCGGGGGGGGGACAGATACGCAGTATTTT. The genes are TRBV20-1 and TRBJ2-3; 9 positions match TRBD2. The J segment lost 3 bases and the V segment lost 3 bases, leaving 7 bases of the junction unmatched. From germline, CDR1 is DFQATT and CDR2 SNEGSKA (reference sequence). This CDR3 comprises 15 residues.